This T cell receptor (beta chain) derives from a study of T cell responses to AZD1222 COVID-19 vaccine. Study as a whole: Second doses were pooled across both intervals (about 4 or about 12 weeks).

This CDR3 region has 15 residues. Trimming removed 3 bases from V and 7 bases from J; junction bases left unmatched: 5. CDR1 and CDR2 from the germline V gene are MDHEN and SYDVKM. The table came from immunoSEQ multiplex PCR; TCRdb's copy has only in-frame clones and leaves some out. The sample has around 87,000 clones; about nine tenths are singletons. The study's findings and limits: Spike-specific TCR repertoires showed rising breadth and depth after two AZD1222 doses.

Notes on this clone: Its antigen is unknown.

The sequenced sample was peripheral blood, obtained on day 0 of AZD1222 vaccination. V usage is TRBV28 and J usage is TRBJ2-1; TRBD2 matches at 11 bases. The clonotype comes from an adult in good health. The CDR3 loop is CASSFSGRASNEQFF. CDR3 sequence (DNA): TGTGCCAGCAGTTTTAGCGGGAGGGCCTCGAATGAGCAGTTCTTC.